This T cell receptor (beta chain) is from a study of response to subunit inactivated influenza vaccine. Comment on this clonotype: Its specificity is unknown.

TCRdb passed the RT-PCR reads through MiXCR, listing each CDR3 protein once. Found here are roughly 650,000 distinct CDR3 sequences, approximately 14% of them singletons; the top ten hold around 10%. Study-wide points: Few new T cells, the authors suggested, are recruited by each seasonal influenza vaccination.

V gave up 3 bases and J gave up 13 bases, with 18 bases separating them. Germline V gene data show CDR1 as DFQATT and CDR2 as SNEGSKA (reference sequence). CDR3 length: 12 amino acids. The chain recombines TRBV20-1 with TRBJ2-5; maybe TRBD2 (6 bases). Sequences were derived from PBMCs from blood, sampled roughly 12 days after vaccination. This receptor was identified in a man in his fifties who received an inactivated influenza vaccine. This chain's CDR3 is CSASRRTSLGYF. DNA of the CDR3: TGCAGTGCTAGCCGAAGAACTAGCTTGGGGTACTTC.